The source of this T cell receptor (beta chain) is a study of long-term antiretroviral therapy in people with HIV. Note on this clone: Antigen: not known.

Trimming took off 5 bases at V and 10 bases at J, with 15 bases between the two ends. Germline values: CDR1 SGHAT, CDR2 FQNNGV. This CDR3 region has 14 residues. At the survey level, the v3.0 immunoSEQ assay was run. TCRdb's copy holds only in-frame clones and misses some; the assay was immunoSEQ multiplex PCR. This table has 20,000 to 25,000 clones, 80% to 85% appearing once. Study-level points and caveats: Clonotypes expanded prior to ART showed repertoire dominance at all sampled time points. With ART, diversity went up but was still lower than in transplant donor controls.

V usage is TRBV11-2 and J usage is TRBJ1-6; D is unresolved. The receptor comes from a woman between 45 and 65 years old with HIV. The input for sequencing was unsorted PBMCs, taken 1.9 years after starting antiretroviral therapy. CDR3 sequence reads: CASSPAQSASPLHF. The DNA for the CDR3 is TGTGCCAGCAGCCCGGCGCAGTCGGCCTCACCCCTCCACTTT.